The source of this T cell receptor beta chain is a study of cytomegalovirus exposure and HLA in healthy donors (dated by TCRdb to between 2016 and 2019). As for the study more broadly: According to an earlier analysis of several hundred of the donors, some 170 million T cells yielded 90 million to 130 million unique TCR beta sequences and around 300 Gb of sequence data. An early release covering approximately 600 HLA-typed donors comprised approximately 300 gigabases of sequencing data and approximately 85 million unique TCR sequences. Of the 300 to 400 genotyped donors, around 81% fell in the genetic ancestry cluster associated with self-reported Caucasian donors. The study aimed to test whether cataloging public T cell receptors could reveal signatures of past pathogen exposure. The study profiled the T cell repertoires of hundreds of subjects by immunosequencing and related them to cytomegalovirus serostatus. A separate validation cohort of over a hundred different subjects was used in addition to the roughly 670-subject first cohort. To predict cytomegalovirus infection status, the study brought together high-throughput TCR immunosequencing, statistical association of individual TCRs with disease status, and machine learning. A later analysis re-examined previously published TCR beta repertoires from 610 or so donors and added high-resolution HLA genotyping to investigate patterns of TCR occurrence. In the later analysis, no new phenotypic data were used to find candidate immune exposures; instead, reliance was placed on TCR beta sequences and their occurrence across donors. To decide whether each TCR beta V gene segment behaved as functional or pseudogenic, an earlier analysis of some 540 of the donors relied on high-throughput TCR beta sequencing. Alongside the repertoire data, information on donor age, sex, ethnicity and CMV serostatus was compiled. Genome-wide SNP genotypes for about 60% of the 666 donors were used in a later genetic analysis, which treated that subset as a discovery cohort. All discovery cohort repertoires had been generated on a single sequencing platform. Both class I and class II loci were covered by HLA typing, at four-digit resolution. The number of typed donors differed by locus: roughly 620-630 for A, B, C, DRB1 and DQB1; 500 to 550 for DQA1; around 610 for DPA1; and 400 to 480 for DPB1. A few DR-DQ haplotypes were handled as single units for association and clustering because linkage in the cohort was strong. On average, 235,054 unique TCR beta nucleotide sequences were sequenced per donor among fewer than 500 genotyped donors of the cohort, with roughly 18% of those sequences being non-productive.

The library was prepared using the immunoSEQ multiplex PCR assay. The multiplex PCR relied on a mix of 60 forward primers for TCR Vbeta segments and 13 reverse primers for TCR Jbeta segments. Amplification of the CDR3 region of rearranged TCR beta genes was performed with a multiplex PCR assay on genomic DNA. The amplified TCR beta libraries were sequenced on the Illumina HiSeq System as 87-base-pair reads. The authors' pipeline ran thus. A later analysis tallied roughly 76 million unique TCR beta chains across the 660 or so repertoires, and approximately 12 million of those chains were shared by two or more donors. Raw reads were error-corrected and collapsed into unique sequences with a nearest-neighbor algorithm that merged closely related sequences to remove PCR and sequencing errors. CDR3 sequences were aligned to IMGT reference sequences to assign V, D and J gene segments. For a sequence to be retained, a match of at least six nucleotides to both a V gene segment and a J gene segment was required. Rearrangements were classified as productive when the CDR3 lacked stop codons and remained in frame with V and J, and all other rearrangements were classified as non-productive. Following IMGT convention, CDR3 was defined as the stretch from the second conserved V-encoded cysteine to the conserved J-encoded phenylalanine. In an earlier analysis of 500 to 650 of the donors, sequences lacking an unambiguous match to a single V gene segment were excluded. In an earlier analysis of almost 600 of the donors, a V segment was called functional when productive rearrangements were above 56.7%, and segregating when the standard deviation between donors exceeded 5%. To diagnose cytomegalovirus status from the catalog of TCR beta chain sequences, a statistical classification framework was built. V and J gene assignment, in a later analysis, came from comparing TCR nucleotide sequences with IMGT/GENE-DB human TR gene sequences. A later analysis assigned CDR3 sequences and most-parsimonious VDJ recombination scenarios with the TCRdist pipeline. In a later analysis, every TCR beta chain was defined by the combination of its CDR3 amino acid sequence and its V-gene family, and reads without a unique V-gene family were dropped. To address suspected cross-contamination and a sequencing artifact, a later analysis removed approximately 590 highly shared, low-generation-probability nucleotide sequences. In a later analysis, a clonal expansion index for each public chain was calculated from normalized within-repertoire ranks of inferred template counts. In a later analysis, generation probabilities were computed using a VDJ recombination model fitted to out-of-frame rearrangements, and the results were checked against IGoR. Hypergeometric tests were used in a later analysis to score TCR-TCR, TCR-HLA and TCR-CMV co-occurrence, with a repertoire-size bias correction applied to the TCR pairs. A later analysis estimated false discovery rates by permuting HLA or CMV assignments 20 times. In a later analysis, co-occurring TCRs were grouped using DBSCAN, and TCRdist sequence similarity was added for clustering within HLA-allele-positive subsets. Repertoires with fewer than 30,000 or more than 120,000 public chains, plus five repertoires with anomalous nucleotide sharing, were excluded from co-occurrence clustering. What TCRdb holds here is the immuneACCESS table cut down to in-frame rearrangements. Part of the clones is not present; checked against another copy, under half of the missing clones reflect an unresolved V gene, and the others are unexplained. That table supplies the V and J calls and clone size; D and trimming were determined from the DNA. The sample data list about 150,000 clones, and 70% to 85% of these were observed just once. 3% to 3.5% of the sample is taken by the ten largest.

The germline V gene (reference sequence) yields MNHNY for CDR1 and SVGAGI for CDR2. A distance of 6 bases separates the germline ends of V and J, which lose 6 bases and 1 base respectively. There are 12 amino acids in the CDR3, from cysteine to phenylalanine inclusive. Only the CDR3 part of the read is kept: 36 bases, read in frame from the first base. In its sample, this clone was seen a few times. Its antigen specificity is not known. The input lacks base qualities; no much larger clone sits a single base away. General findings and caveats noted by the study authors: Broadly in line with IMGT annotations, most TCR beta V segments showed up in productive rearrangements about 90% or about 30% of the time in an earlier analysis of approximately 640 of the donors. The cohort was sequenced for TCR beta chains only, and without alpha or paired-chain data the features that could be detected were limited. In a later analysis, TCR association rates were found to vary across HLA loci, with the most associated TCRs seen for DRB1 alleles and the fewest for HLA-C alleles. Because counts were too low, roughly 16 rarely observed V segments, including chromosome 9 orphons, were excluded from the earlier analysis of 587 of the donors. A later genetic analysis associated a missense DCLRE1C variant with V-gene and J-gene trimming of TCR beta chains, and an independent cohort replicated the association. Compared with the roughly 710-donor mean, donors in an Asian-associated ancestry cluster had fewer N-insertions in productive TCRs, according to a later genetic analysis. Most CMV-associated TCR beta chains appeared to be HLA-restricted in a later analysis, and the HLA associations seemed to be driven largely by CMV exposure. Assigning TCR associations to individual alleles was difficult when HLA alleles, especially DR and DQ, strongly co-occurred. The study listed approximately 150 TCR beta chains as associated with cytomegalovirus. In vitro tests confirmed that a few of the cytomegalovirus-associated TCR beta chains recognize cytomegalovirus antigens. For the cohort, immune exposure information was limited to CMV serostatus. Some IMGT-functional V segments, including TRBV6-2 and TRBV6-3, could not be told apart with the 87-base-pair reads, so those segments were excluded. A further reported finding was that TCR beta sequences accurately predicted the HLA-A and HLA-B alleles for most subjects in the first cohort. A group of highly shared sequence variants was considered likely to be a technical artifact of the sequencing pipeline. Presence/absence analyses assumed roughly uniform sequencing depth across donors, an assumption that may not hold. Most TCR sequences were observed very rarely across donors, whereas some public TCRs were present in many individuals. At a false discovery rate of 0.05, a later analysis linked 15,000 to 20,000 TCR beta sequences to specific HLA alleles. Correlated functional status among segregating V segments might reflect linkage disequilibrium, but an unknown experimental factor could not be ruled out. In a later analysis, HLA-associated TCR beta chains showed more clonal expansion and lower generation probabilities than non-associated chains that were equally common. HLA typing was unavailable for some donors at each locus, so association tests used only the typed subset. The authors suggested that the approach could potentially be generalized to other disease states and immunological phenotypes. According to a later analysis, parvovirus B19, influenza, CMV and Epstein-Barr virus appeared linked to several top co-occurrence clusters. The classifier was reported to diagnose cytomegalovirus status with high specificity and sensitivity in both the original cohort and the validation cohort.

In total, just over 650 healthy bone marrow donors made up the cohort. All cohort members were sampled while nominally healthy, although unrecorded immune exposures were likely present. The donor was CMV seronegative and was included in the group of a few hundred seronegative cohort members. Each donor provided a peripheral blood sample, and peripheral blood mononuclear cells were used for TCR beta sequencing. The Qiagen DNeasy Blood Extraction Kit was used to extract genomic DNA from the blood cell samples. This sequence was found in a male donor in good health and CMV-seronegative. The chain was built from TRBV6-6 and TRBJ1-1, with no D gene named confidently. The sample was PBMCs. The DNA is as follows: TGTGCCAGCAGGCGAGGGAACACTGAAGCTTTCTTT. Translated, this gives CASRRGNTEAFF.